Listed below are T cell receptor beta chains from one sample, sequenced in a study of blood T cells in healthy people across ages. Each CDR3 protein gets one entry after TCRdb re-called the 5' RACE reads with MiXCR. Of 600,000 to 800,000 distinct CDR3 sequences detected, around 52% appear once; the ten largest clones hold roughly 13%. Sequencing was done on a sample of blood. The receptors originated from a woman of 80 years or more in good health. Both conserved end residues are part of each CDR3. Each record gives: J gene, clone size, V gene, D gene, CDR3 DNA, CDR3 protein. D genes are given only for firm matches. The size of a clone is reported for some rows only, either as once, few or many, or as a class for expanded clones.

TRBJ2-2 | few | TRBV11-3 | . | TGTGCCAGCAGCTTCACCCCCGGGAGGAACACCGGGGAGCTGTTTTTT | CASSFTPGRNTGELFF
TRBJ1-5 | . | TRBV27 | . | TGTGCCAGCAGTCCCTCCTCCAGGGGAATCCATCAGCCCCAGCATTTT | CASSPSSRGIHQPQHF
TRBJ1-1 | . | TRBV28 | TRBD1 | TGTGCCAGCGGACAGGGAGGGAACACTGAAGCTTTCTTT | CASGQGGNTEAFF
TRBJ2-3 | few | TRBV12-5 | . | TGTGCTAGTGGTTTGGGGCTTAGCAGCACAGATACGCAGTATTTT | CASGLGLSSTDTQYF
TRBJ2-1 | . | TRBV28 | TRBD1 | TGTGCCAGCAGTCCCGCGGACAGGAGAAACTACAATGAGCAGTTCTTC | CASSPADRRNYNEQFF
TRBJ2-2 | . | TRBV20-1 | TRBD2 | TGCAGCGCGGGGGGGCACGACACCGGGGAGCTGTTTTTT | CSAGGHDTGELFF
TRBJ2-1 | many | TRBV7-9 | . | TGTGCCAGCAGCGGGCGTATTATGAATGAGCAGTTCTTC | CASSGRIMNEQFF
TRBJ1-2 | . | TRBV2 | . | TGTGCCAGCAAACAGGGAGGGTTGTTCTATGGCTACACCTTC | CASKQGGLFYGYTF
TRBJ1-1 | . | TRBV20-1 | . | TGCAGTGCTCAGATGCCGAACACTGAAGCTTTCTTT | CSAQMPNTEAFF
TRBJ2-2 | . | TRBV7-3 | . | TGTGCCAGCAGCTTAAGCTCAGGACGGCCGTTCACCGGGGAGCTGTTTTTT | CASSLSSGRPFTGELFF
TRBJ2-3 | . | TRBV18 | . | TGTGCCAGCTCACCAGTCCGGGGAACAGATACGCAGTATTTT | CASSPVRGTDTQYF
TRBJ2-6 | . | TRBV20-1 | . | TGCAGTGCTAGCTTACAGGCAGTTGGGGCCAACGTCCTGACTTTC | CSASLQAVGANVLTF
TRBJ2-3 | many | TRBV5-1 | . | TGCGCCAGCAGCTCCACAGGGACCACAGATACGCAGTATTTT | CASSSTGTTDTQYF
TRBJ2-1 | . | TRBV7-9 | TRBD2 | TGTGCCAGCAGCCTAACCGGGACTATCTACAATGAGCAGTTCTTC | CASSLTGTIYNEQFF
TRBJ1-1 | few | TRBV9 | . | TGTGCCAGCAGCGTAGAGAGAGGAGGGACCCTGAACACTGAAGCTTTCTTT | CASSVERGGTLNTEAFF
TRBJ1-4 | . | TRBV5-1 | . | TGCGCCAGCAGCTTGAACCCGGCGAATGAAAAACTGTTTTTT | CASSLNPANEKLFF
TRBJ2-2 | . | TRBV7-9 | . | TGTGCCAGCAGCTTTGACTGGAGATTGAACACCGGGGAGCTGTTTTTT | CASSFDWRLNTGELFF
TRBJ2-1 | . | TRBV2 | TRBD2 | TGTGCCAGCACGCCTCGACTAGCGGGGGCATACAATGAGCAGTTCTTC | CASTPRLAGAYNEQFF
TRBJ2-7 | once | TRBV9 | TRBD1 | TGTGCCAGCAGCGTAGGGGGACAGGGGGCACGGGAGCAGTACTTC | CASSVGGQGAREQYF
TRBJ1-5 | . | TRBV2 | TRBD1 | TGTGCCAGCAGTGAATCTGGACAGGGTGGACAGCCCCAGCATTTT | CASSESGQGGQPQHF
TRBJ2-3 | many | TRBV7-3 | . | TGTGCCAGCAGCTTAGACCGGTCTAGCACAGATACGCAGTATTTT | CASSLDRSSTDTQYF
TRBJ2-2 | few | TRBV5-5 | . | TGTGCCAGCACTTTCGGGACTCCCGGCCGGGAGCTGTTTTTT | CASTFGTPGRELFF
TRBJ1-2 | . | TRBV12-3/TRBV12-4 | . | TGTGCCAGCAGTGCGGGGCTTGGGGATGGTTACACCTTC | CASSAGLGDGYTF
TRBJ2-1 | . | TRBV5-1 | . | TGCGCCAGCAGCTTGAATCCGGGACTTTACCACAATGAGCAGTTCTTC | CASSLNPGLYHNEQFF
TRBJ2-1 | many | TRBV29-1 | . | TGCAGCGTCGCCAGTAGCGCTTATGTGCATGAGCAGTTCTTC | CSVASSAYVHEQFF
TRBJ2-4 | . | TRBV24-1 | . | TGTGCCACCAGTGACCAGGACACAACCAAAAACATTCAGTACTTC | CATSDQDTTKNIQYF
TRBJ2-1 | . | TRBV7-2 | . | TGTGCCAGCAGCTTAGATCCAGGGATTGGAGAGCAGTTCTTC | CASSLDPGIGEQFF
TRBJ2-2 | few | TRBV12-3/TRBV12-4 | . | TGTGCCAGCAGTTTCTGGCGAGACACCGGGGAGCTGTTTTTT | CASSFWRDTGELFF
TRBJ2-5 | few | TRBV7-9 | . | TGTGCCAGCAGCCAACCTAGTCCAGAAGCCGGACGGCAATACAATGAGCAGTACTTC | CASSQPSPEAGRQYNEQYF
TRBJ2-2 | . | TRBV12-3/TRBV12-4 | . | TGTGCCAGCATCCCAAGGGGCCAGGGTCCGAACACCGGGGAGCTGTTTTTT | CASIPRGQGPNTGELFF
TRBJ2-6 | once | TRBV10-3 | . | TGTGCCATCAGTGACAGTGGGAGCTCTGGGGCCAACGTCCTGACTTTC | CAISDSGSSGANVLTF
TRBJ2-1 | many | TRBV27 | TRBD2 | TGTGCCAGCAGTTGGGGCGGGGGATCCTACAATGAGCAGTTCTTC | CASSWGGGSYNEQFF
TRBJ2-7 | once | TRBV12-3/TRBV12-4 | . | TGTGCCAGCAGTTTCTCTCTGAACTCCGAGCAGTACTTC | CASSFSLNSEQYF
TRBJ2-5 | . | TRBV18 | . | TGTGCCAGCTCAGCGGCGGGAAAAGAGACCCAGTACTTC | CASSAAGKETQYF
TRBJ1-1 | few | TRBV4-1 | TRBD1 | TGCGCCAGCAGCCAGGACAACAGGGGGCTCACTGAAGCTTTCTTT | CASSQDNRGLTEAFF
TRBJ2-1 | . | TRBV5-1 | . | TGCGCCAGCAGCCGGAGCCTAGCGTACAATGAGCAGTTCTTC | CASSRSLAYNEQFF
TRBJ2-1 | many | TRBV20-1 | . | TGCAGTGCTCGTACTAGCAGGTACAATGAGCAGTTCTTC | CSARTSRYNEQFF
TRBJ2-7 | . | TRBV4-1 | . | TGCGCCAGCAGCCAGACTAAGGACTACGAGCAGTACTTC | CASSQTKDYEQYF
TRBJ1-1 | few | TRBV7-3 | . | TGTGCCAGCAGCTTCCACCGGAACACTGAAGCTTTCTTT | CASSFHRNTEAFF
TRBJ2-1 | many | TRBV7-9 | . | TGTGCCAGCAGCGATGGGACGACCGGGAATGAGCAGTTCTTC | CASSDGTTGNEQFF
TRBJ1-4 | . | TRBV7-7 | . | TGTGCCAGCGGCAACCCCCCGGGAGAACTGTTTTTT | CASGNPPGELFF
TRBJ1-4 | . | TRBV12-3/TRBV12-4 | TRBD1 | TGTGCCAGCAGCCCCGGAAGACAGGGGTGTGTCGTAGGGGAAAAACTGTTTTTT | CASSPGRQGCVVGEKLFF
TRBJ1-1 | . | TRBV7-8 | . | TGTGCCAGCAGCTCGGCGAGGGAGAACACTGAAGCTTTCTTT | CASSSARENTEAFF
TRBJ2-1 | . | TRBV24-1 | . | TGTGCCACCAGTGATTTCGCCAGGGCCTACAATGAGCAGTTCTTC | CATSDFARAYNEQFF
TRBJ2-3 | many | TRBV7-2 | TRBD2 | TGTGCCAGCAGCTTAGAAGCGGGGAGAGATACGCAGTATTTT | CASSLEAGRDTQYF
TRBJ2-1 | . | TRBV20-1 | . | TGCAGTGCTTCCCGACCTGCCAATCACAATGAGCAGTTCTTC | CSASRPANHNEQFF
TRBJ2-3 | few | TRBV6-1 | . | TGTGCCAGCACCAAACTTCGACCAGCCGCTAGCACAGATACGCAGTATTTT | CASTKLRPAASTDTQYF
TRBJ1-5 | . | TRBV4-1 | . | TGCGCCAGCAGCCGAAACCCAACAGTCCCGGATCAGCCCCAGCATTTT | CASSRNPTVPDQPQHF
TRBJ2-7 | . | TRBV2 | . | TGTGCCAGCAGTGGGGGCGCAGGAGCCGAGCAGTACTTC | CASSGGAGAEQYF
TRBJ2-2 | once | TRBV9 | . | TGTGCCAGCAGCGTAGGAGGGGTCACCGGGGAGCTGTTTTTT | CASSVGGVTGELFF
TRBJ2-7 | many | TRBV27 | . | TGTGCCAGCAGTTTCGGCAGAGCCTACGAGCAGTACTTC | CASSFGRAYEQYF
TRBJ2-1 | many | TRBV6-2/TRBV6-3 | . | TGTGCCAGCAGTCCCCGGGGTAGCGTTAATGAGCAGTTCTTC | CASSPRGSVNEQFF
TRBJ2-5 | many | TRBV6-5 | . | TGTGCCAGCAGTTACTCGTCCCAGGCCCAAGAGACCCAGTACTTC | CASSYSSQAQETQYF
TRBJ1-1 | many | TRBV5-1 | TRBD1 | TGCGCCAGCAGCTTGGGAGGGGGCATACGGAGCACTGAAGCTTTCTTT | CASSLGGGIRSTEAFF
TRBJ2-1 | . | TRBV5-8 | . | TGTGCCAGCAGCATAGTAACAGGGTCGTTAAGCTCCTACAATGAGCAGTTCTTC | CASSIVTGSLSSYNEQFF
TRBJ2-4 | many | TRBV29-1 | . | TGCAGCGTTGTGACTCCAACGGCGGACATTCAGTACTTC | CSVVTPTADIQYF
TRBJ2-1 | many | TRBV4-2 | TRBD2 | TGTGCCAGCAGCCTCGGTCCTCCCGGGGGGGACGATGAGCAGTTCTTC | CASSLGPPGGDDEQFF
TRBJ2-7 | . | TRBV4-2 | . | TGTGCCAGCCGACGACAGGTCGGGACCTACGAGCAGTACTTC | CASRRQVGTYEQYF
TRBJ2-3 | many | TRBV7-3 | . | TGTGCCAGCAGCTTAGGTCTCCGGGGCGCACCCGGCACAGATACGCAGTATTTT | CASSLGLRGAPGTDTQYF
TRBJ1-3 | . | TRBV28 | . | TGTGCCAGCAGTAGAAGCGCCGCGGTTGGAAACACCATATATTTT | CASSRSAAVGNTIYF